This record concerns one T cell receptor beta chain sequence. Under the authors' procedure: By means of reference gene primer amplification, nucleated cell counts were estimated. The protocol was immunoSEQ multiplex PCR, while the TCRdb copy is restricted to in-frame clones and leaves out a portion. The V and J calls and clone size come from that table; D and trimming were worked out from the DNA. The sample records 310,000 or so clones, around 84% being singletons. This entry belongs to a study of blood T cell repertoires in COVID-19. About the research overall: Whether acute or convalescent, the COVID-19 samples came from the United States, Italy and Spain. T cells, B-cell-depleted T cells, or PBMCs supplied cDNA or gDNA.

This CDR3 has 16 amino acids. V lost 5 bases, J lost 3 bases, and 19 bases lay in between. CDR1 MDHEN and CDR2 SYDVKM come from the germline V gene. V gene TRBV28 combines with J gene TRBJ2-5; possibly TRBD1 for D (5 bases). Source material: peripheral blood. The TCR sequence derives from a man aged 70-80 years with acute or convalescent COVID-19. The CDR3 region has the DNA TGTGCCAGCAGTCCGACAGACAACAGAGTTAAAGAGACCCAGTACTTC. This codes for CASSPTDNRVKETQYF. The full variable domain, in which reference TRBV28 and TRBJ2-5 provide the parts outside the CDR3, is DVKVTQSSRYLVKRTGEKVFLECVQDMDHENMFWYRQDPGLGLRLIYFSYDVKMKEKGDIPEGYSVSREKKERFSLILESASTNQTSMYLCASSPTDNRVKETQYFGPGTRLLVL.